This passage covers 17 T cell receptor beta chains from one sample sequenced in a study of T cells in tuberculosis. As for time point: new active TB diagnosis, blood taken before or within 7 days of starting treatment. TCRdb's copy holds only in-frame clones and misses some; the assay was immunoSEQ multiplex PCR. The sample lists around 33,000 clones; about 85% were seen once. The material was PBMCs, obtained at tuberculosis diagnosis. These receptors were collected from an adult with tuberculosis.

The CDR3 loop is CASSVKQGSYEQYF. The CDR3 DNA reads TGTGCCAGCAGCGTAAAACAGGGAAGCTACGAGCAGTACTTC. The chain recombines TRBV5-4 with TRBJ2-7; perhaps TRBD1 as D (6 bases). The V and J ends lost 4 bases and 3 bases respectively, with 14 bases between them. Germline V lookup: CDR1 SGHNT, CDR2 YYREEE (reference sequence). The CDR3 sequence is 14 residues long.

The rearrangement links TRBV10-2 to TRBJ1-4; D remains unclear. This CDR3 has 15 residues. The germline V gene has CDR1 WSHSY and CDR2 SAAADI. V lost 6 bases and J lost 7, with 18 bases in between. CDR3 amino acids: CASRIGGRGGEKLFF. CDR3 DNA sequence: TGCGCCAGCAGAATAGGCGGCCGGGGAGGTGAAAAACTGTTTTTT.

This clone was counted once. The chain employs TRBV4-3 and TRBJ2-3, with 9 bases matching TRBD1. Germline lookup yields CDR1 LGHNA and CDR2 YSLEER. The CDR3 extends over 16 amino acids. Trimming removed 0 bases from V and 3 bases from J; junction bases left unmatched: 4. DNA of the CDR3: TGCGCCAGCAGCCAAGATCCAGGGACAGGGACAGATACGCAGTATTTT. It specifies CASSQDPGTGTDTQYF.

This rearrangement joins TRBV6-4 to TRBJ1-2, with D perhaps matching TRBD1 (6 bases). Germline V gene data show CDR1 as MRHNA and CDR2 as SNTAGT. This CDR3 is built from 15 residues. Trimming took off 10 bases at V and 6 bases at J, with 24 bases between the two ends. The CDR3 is CANTRREGVWDGYTF. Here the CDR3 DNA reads TGTGCCAACACGCGGAGGGAGGGGGTATGGGATGGCTACACCTTC.

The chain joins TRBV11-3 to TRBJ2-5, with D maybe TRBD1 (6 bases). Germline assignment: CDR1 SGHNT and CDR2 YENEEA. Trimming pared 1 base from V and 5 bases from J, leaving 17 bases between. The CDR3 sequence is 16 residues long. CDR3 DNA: TGTGCCAGCAGCTTAGGGGGGCAGGCCGGACGGGAGACCCAGTACTTC. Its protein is CASSLGGQAGRETQYF.

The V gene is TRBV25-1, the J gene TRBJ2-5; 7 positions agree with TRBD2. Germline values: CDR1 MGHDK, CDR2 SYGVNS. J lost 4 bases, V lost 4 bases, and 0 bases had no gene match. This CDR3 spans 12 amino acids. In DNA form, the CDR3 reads TGTGCCAGCAGTGGGACTAGAGAGACCCAGTACTTC. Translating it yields CASSGTRETQYF.

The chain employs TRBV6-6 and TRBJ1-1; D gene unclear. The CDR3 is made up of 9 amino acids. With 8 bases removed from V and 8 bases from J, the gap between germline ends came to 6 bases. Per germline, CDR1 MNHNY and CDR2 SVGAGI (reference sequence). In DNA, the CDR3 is TGTGCCAGCCGGGAGGAAGCTTTCTTT. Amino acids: CASREEAFF.

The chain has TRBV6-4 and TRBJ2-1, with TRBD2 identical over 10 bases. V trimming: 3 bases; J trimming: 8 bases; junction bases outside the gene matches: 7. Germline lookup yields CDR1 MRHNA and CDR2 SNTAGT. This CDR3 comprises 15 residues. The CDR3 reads CASSDRGLAGDEQFF. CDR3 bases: TGTGCCAGCAGTGATAGAGGGCTAGCGGGAGATGAGCAGTTCTTC.

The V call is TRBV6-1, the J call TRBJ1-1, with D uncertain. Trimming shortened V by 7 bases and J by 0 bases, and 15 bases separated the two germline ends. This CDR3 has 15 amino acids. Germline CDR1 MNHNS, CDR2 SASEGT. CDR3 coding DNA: TGTGCCAGCACCCGCGGAGAGGCTCTGAACACTGAAGCTTTCTTT. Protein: CASTRGEALNTEAFF.

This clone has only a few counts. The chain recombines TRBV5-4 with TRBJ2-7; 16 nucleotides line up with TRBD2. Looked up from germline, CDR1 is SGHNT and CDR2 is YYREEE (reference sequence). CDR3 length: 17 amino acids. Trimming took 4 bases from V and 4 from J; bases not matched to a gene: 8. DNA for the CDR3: TGTGCCAGCAGCCCACCGGGACTAGCGGGGGGGCCGTACGAGCAGTACTTC. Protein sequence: CASSPPGLAGGPYEQYF.

CDR3 nucleotides: TGCGCCAGCAGCTTGGGCCAGGGAACCTATGGCTACACCTTC. Residues: CASSLGQGTYGYTF. The chain carries TRBV5-1 and TRBJ1-2; D might be TRBD1 (5 bases). The germline V and J ends were trimmed by 0 bases and 4 bases, with 10 bases remaining between them. The CDR3 sequence is 14 residues long. CDR1 and CDR2 (germline): SGHRS, YFSETQ.

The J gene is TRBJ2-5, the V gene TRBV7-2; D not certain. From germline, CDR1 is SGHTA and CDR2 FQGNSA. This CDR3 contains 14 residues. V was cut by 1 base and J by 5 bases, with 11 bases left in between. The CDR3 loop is CASSLGSVRETQYF. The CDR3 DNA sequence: TGTGCCAGCAGCTTAGGTAGTGTCCGGGAGACCCAGTACTTC.

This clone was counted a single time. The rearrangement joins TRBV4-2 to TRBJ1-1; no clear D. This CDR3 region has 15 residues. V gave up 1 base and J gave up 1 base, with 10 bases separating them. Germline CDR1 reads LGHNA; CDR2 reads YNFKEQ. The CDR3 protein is CASSQAREKNTEAFF. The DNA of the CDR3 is TGTGCCAGCAGCCAAGCCCGGGAAAAGAACACTGAAGCTTTCTTT.

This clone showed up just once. CDR3: CASSEARRYGYTF. CDR3 nucleotides: TGTGCCAGCAGTGAAGCGAGGCGGTATGGCTACACCTTC. The rearrangement uses TRBV6-1 and TRBJ1-2, with D hard to call. Germline V gene lookup returns CDR1 MNHNS and CDR2 SASEGT. The CDR3 is made up of 13 amino acids. Trimming stripped 0 bases from V and 5 bases from J, with 7 bases between.

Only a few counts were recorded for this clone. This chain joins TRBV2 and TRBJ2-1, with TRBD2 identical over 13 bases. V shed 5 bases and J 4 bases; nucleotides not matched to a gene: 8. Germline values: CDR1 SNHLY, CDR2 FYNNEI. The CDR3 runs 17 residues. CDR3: CASSYSGLAGVYNEQFF. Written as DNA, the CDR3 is TGTGCCAGCAGTTACTCTGGACTAGCGGGAGTGTACAATGAGCAGTTCTTC.

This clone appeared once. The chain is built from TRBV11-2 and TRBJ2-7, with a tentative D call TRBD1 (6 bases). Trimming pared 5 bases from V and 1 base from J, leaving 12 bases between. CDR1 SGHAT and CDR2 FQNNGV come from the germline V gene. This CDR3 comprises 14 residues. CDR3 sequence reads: CASSLDSQSYEQYF. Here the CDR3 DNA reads TGTGCCAGCAGCCTGGACAGCCAGTCCTACGAGCAGTACTTC.

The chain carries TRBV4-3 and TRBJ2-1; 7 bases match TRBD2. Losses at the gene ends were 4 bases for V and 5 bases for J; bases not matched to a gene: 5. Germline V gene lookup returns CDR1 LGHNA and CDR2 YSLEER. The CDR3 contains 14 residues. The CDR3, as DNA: TGCGCCAGCAGCCGAGGACTAGATCACAATGAGCAGTTCTTC. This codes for CASSRGLDHNEQFF.